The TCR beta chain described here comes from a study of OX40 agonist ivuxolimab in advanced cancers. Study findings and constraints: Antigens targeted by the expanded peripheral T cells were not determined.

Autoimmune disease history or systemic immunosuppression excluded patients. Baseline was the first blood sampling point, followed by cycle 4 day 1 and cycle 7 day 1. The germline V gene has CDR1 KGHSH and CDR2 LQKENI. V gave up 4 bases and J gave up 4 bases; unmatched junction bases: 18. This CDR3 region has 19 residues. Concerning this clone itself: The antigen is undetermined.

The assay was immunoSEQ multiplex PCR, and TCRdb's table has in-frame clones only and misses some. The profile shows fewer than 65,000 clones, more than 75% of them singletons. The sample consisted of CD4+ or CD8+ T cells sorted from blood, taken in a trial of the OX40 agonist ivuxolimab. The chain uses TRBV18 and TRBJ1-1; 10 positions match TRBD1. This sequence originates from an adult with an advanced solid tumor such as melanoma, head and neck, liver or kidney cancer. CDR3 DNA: TGTGCCAGCTCACTGCCCATCTCTAGACAGGGGGCTCGTTCCACTGAAGCTTTCTTT. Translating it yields CASSLPISRQGARSTEAFF.